This passage covers 5 T cell receptor beta chains from one sample sequenced in a study of T cell repertoires in ileal Crohn's disease (dated by TCRdb to the late 2010s). The library was made by the immunoSEQ multiplex PCR assay. Entries here come from immuneACCESS through TCRdb and include only in-frame sequences with V and J called. Some clones fail to appear in such tables; in the studies checked, an unresolved V gene covers under half of the shortfall, and the cause of the remainder is unknown. Present in this sample are 3,500 to 4,500 clones, 85% of which were seen just once. Of the sample, around 13% is held by the ten largest clones. The time point label, as the study defines it: neoterminal ileum biopsy at postoperative endoscopy, about 6 months after surgery. What was sequenced was ileal tissue. Receptor source: an adult with Crohn's disease.

This chain joins TRBV28 and TRBJ1-6; 8 bases align to TRBD1. The CDR3 runs 17 residues. CDR1 is MDHEN, CDR2 SYDVKM, per germline. After removal of 1 base from V and 13 bases from J, the junction contained 15 bases not matched to a gene. The CDR3 spells CASSLSPGRTGSNPLHF. The CDR3 DNA follows: TGTGCCAGCAGTTTATCCCCGGGTAGGACAGGGTCGAATCCCCTCCACTTT.

The rearrangement joins TRBV27 to TRBJ1-1; TRBD1 might be the D (6 bases). There are 15 residues in the CDR3. Trimming removed 6 bases at V and 4 bases at J, with 18 bases between. Germline lookup yields CDR1 MNHEY and CDR2 SMNVEV (reference sequence). The CDR3 nucleotides read TGTGCCAGCAGACGGGGGAGGGGGGGAGTCACTGAAGCTTTCTTT. This sequence encodes CASRRGRGGVTEAFF.

The chain has TRBV2 and TRBJ1-1; TRBD1 matches at 9 bases. The CDR3 has 13 amino acids. The junction had 4 bases not matched to a gene; V was cut back by 5 bases and J by 6 bases. Germline loops: CDR1 SNHLY, CDR2 FYNNEI. This CDR3 reads CASSSDRGAEAFF. The CDR3 region has the DNA TGTGCCAGCAGTTCCGACAGGGGGGCTGAAGCTTTCTTT. The whole variable domain, filled in from reference TRBV2 and TRBJ1-1, reads EPEVTQTPSHQVTQMGQEVILRCVPISNHLYFYWYRQILGQKVEFLVSFYNNEISEKSEIFDDQFSVERPDGSNFTLKIRSTKLEDSAMYFCASSSDRGAEAFFGQGTRLTVV.

The genes are TRBV7-3 and TRBJ1-1; D is perhaps TRBD1 (5 bases). V was pared by 5 bases and J by 8 bases, with 12 bases between. CDR1 is SGHTA and CDR2 is FQGTGA in the germline V gene. The CDR3 consists of 12 residues. The CDR3 spells CASSADKAEAFF. In nucleotides, the CDR3 is TGTGCCAGCAGCGCGGACAAGGCGGAAGCTTTCTTT.

The chain employs TRBV11-2 and TRBJ1-3; D is uncertain. Looked up from germline, CDR1 is SGHAT and CDR2 is FQNNGV. The CDR3 is made up of 16 amino acids. With 1 base removed from V and 0 bases from J, the gap between germline ends came to 10 bases. Here the CDR3 reads CASSLGTMVSGNTIYF. CDR3 bases: TGTGCCAGCAGCTTAGGAACTATGGTCTCTGGAAACACCATATATTTT.